This record looks at one TCR beta chain sequence and its context. Antigen unknown. Both TCR beta VDJ combination and CDR3 sequence profiling were carried out. Genomic DNA was the template for this profiling. TCRdb re-called the reads through MiXCR, storing one row per CDR3 protein. The table records about 160,000 distinct CDR3 sequences, less than 60% of them present only once. The data stem from a study of CD8+CD57+ T cells in acquired aplastic anemia. Study-wide results and caveats: Between the patient and control groups, CD8+ Simpson's diversity did not differ significantly. Roughly 31 was the count of CD8+ CDR3 sequences that patients shared with controls.

The sequenced patients had an expansion of CD8+CD57+ cells seen by flow cytometry. As a group, the patients uniformly had severe acquired aplastic anemia. The blood sampling took place in patients who had so far received no therapy. The CDR3 covers 15 residues. The V segment lost 2 bases and the J segment 3 bases; nucleotides outside the gene matches: 5. The chain joins TRBV12-3 or TRBV12-4 to TRBJ2-3, with 7 bases fitting TRBD1. Sequencing used sorted CD4+, CD8+, or CD8+CD57+ T cells (not recorded which) from PBMCs. This TCR was sampled from a human donor with aplastic anemia. The CDR3 DNA follows: TGTGCCAGCAGTTTACGGGGACAGAGGACAGATACGCAGTATTTT. It codes for CASSLRGQRTDTQYF.